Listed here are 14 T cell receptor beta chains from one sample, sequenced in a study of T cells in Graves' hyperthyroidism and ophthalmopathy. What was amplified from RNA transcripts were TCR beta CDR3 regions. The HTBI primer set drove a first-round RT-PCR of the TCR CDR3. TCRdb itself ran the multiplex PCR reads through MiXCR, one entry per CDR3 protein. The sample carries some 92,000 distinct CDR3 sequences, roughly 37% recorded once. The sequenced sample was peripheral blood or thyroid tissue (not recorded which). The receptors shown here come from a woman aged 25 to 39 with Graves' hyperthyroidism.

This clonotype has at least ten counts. CDR3 sequence reads: CATPKTLDRAELGDSNQPQHF. CDR3 sequence (DNA): TGTGCCACTCCGAAAACCCTCGACAGGGCCGAATTAGGAGATAGCAATCAGCCCCAGCATTTT. J is TRBJ1-5 and V is TRBV24-1; TRBD1 aligns across 7 bases. Germline values: CDR1 KGHDR, CDR2 SFDVKD. V lost 10 bases, J lost 0 bases, and 26 bases stayed unmatched. CDR3 length equals 21 residues.

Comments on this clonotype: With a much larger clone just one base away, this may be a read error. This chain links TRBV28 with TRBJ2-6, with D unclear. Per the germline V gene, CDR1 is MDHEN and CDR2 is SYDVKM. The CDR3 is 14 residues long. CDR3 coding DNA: TGTGCCGGCAGTTCAGGTTATGGGGCCAACGTCCTGACTTTC. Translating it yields CAGSSGYGANVLTF. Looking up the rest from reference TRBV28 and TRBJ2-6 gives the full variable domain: DVKVTQSSRYLVKRTGEKVFLECVQDMDHENMFWYRQDPGLGLRLIYFSYDVKMKEKGDIPEGYSVSREKKERFSLILESASTNQTSMYLCAGSSGYGANVLTFGAGSRLTVL.

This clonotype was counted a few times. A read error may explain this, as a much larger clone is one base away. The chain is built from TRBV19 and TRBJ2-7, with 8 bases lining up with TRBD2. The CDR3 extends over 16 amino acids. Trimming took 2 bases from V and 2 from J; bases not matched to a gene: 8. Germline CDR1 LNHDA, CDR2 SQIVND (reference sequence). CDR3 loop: CASSILAGSIAYEQYF. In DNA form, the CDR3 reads TGTGCCAGTAGTATACTAGCGGGCTCCATTGCCTACGAGCAGTACTTC.

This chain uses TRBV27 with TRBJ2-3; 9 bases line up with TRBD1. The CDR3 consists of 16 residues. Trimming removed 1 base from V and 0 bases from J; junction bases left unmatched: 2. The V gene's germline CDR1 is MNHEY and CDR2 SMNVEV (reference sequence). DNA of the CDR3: TGTGCCAGCAGTTTATGGGGGACAGGGAGCACAGATACGCAGTATTTT. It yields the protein CASSLWGTGSTDTQYF.

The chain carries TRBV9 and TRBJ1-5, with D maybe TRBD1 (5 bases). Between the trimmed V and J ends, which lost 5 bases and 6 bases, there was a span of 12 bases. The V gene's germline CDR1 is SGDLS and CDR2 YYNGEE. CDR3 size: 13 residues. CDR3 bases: TGTGCCAGCAGACCCGGACAATTTCAGCCCCAGCATTTT. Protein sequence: CASRPGQFQPQHF.

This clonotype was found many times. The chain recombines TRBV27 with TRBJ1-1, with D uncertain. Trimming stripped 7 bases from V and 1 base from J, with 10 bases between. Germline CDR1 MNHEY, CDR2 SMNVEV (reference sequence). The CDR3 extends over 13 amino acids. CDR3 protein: CASIGQTNTEAFF. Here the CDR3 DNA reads TGTGCCAGCATTGGGCAGACGAACACTGAAGCTTTCTTT.

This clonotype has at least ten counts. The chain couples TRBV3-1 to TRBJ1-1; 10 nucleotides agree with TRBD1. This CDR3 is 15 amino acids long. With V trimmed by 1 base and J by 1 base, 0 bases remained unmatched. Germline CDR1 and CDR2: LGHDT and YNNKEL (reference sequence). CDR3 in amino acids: CASSQGDRGNTEAFF. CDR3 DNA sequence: TGTGCCAGCAGCCAAGGGGACAGGGGGAACACTGAAGCTTTCTTT.

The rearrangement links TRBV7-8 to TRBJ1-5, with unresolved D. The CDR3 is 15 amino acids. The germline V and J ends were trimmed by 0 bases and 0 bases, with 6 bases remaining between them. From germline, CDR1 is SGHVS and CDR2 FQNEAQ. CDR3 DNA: TGTGCCAGCAGCTTAGCCTACACTAGCAATCAGCCCCAGCATTTT. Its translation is CASSLAYTSNQPQHF.

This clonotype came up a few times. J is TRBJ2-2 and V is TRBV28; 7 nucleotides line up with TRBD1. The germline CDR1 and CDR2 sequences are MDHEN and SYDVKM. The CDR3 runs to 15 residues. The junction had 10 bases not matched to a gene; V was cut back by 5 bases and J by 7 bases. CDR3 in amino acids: CASSPSTGDVGELFF. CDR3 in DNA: TGTGCCAGCAGTCCCTCTACAGGGGATGTCGGGGAGCTGTTTTTT.

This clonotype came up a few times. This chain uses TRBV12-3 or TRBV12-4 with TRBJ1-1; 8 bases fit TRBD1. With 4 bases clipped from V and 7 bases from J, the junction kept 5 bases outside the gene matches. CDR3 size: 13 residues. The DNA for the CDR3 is TGTGCCAGCAGTTGGCCGGGACAGGATGAAGCTTTCTTT. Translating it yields CASSWPGQDEAFF.

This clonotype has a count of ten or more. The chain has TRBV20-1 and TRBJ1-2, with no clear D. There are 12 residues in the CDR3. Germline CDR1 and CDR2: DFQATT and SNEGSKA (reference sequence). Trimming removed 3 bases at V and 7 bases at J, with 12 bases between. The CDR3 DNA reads TGCAGTGCTAGTGCGCCGGTTACTGGCTACACCTTC. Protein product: CSASAPVTGYTF.

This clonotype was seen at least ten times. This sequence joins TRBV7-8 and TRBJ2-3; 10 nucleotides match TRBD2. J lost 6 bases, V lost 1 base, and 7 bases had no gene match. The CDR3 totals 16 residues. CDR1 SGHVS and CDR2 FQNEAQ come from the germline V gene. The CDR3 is CASSLDLSSGSDTQYF. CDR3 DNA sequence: TGTGCCAGCAGCTTAGATTTGTCTAGCGGGAGTGATACGCAGTATTTT.

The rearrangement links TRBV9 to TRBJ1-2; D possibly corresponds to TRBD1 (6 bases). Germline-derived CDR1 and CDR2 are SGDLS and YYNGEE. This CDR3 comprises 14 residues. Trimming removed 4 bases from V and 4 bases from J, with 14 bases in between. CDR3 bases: TGTGCCAGCAGCCCCCAGGGGTCGACCTATGGCTACACCTTC. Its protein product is CASSPQGSTYGYTF.

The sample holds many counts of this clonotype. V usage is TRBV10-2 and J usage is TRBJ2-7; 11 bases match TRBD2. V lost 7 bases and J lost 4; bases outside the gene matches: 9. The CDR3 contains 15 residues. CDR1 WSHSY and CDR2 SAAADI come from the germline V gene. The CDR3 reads CASKPSSGRWYEQYF. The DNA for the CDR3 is TGCGCCAGCAAACCCTCTAGCGGGAGGTGGTACGAGCAGTACTTC.